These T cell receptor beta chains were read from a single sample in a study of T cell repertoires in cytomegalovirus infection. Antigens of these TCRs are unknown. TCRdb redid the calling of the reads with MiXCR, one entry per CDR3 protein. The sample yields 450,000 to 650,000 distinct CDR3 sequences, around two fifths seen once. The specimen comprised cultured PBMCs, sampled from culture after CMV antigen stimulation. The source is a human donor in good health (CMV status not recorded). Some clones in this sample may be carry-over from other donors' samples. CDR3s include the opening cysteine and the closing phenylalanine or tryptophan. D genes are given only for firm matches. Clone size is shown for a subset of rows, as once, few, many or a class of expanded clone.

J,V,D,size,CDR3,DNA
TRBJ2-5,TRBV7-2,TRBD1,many,CASSLRGRRLETQYF,TGTGCCAGCAGCTTAAGGGGGCGAAGGTTAGAGACCCAGTACTTC
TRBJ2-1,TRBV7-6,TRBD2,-,CASSLASLAGYNEQFF,TGTGCCAGCAGCTTAGCGTCACTAGCGGGTTACAATGAGCAGTTCTTC
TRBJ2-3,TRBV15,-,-,CATSRGRTDTQYF,TGTGCCACCAGCAGAGGGAGAACAGATACGCAGTATTTT
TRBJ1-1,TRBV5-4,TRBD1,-,CASSSLQGAGTEAFF,TGTGCCAGCAGCTCATTACAGGGGGCCGGGACTGAAGCTTTCTTT
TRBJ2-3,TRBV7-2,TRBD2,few,CASSKRLAGGTDTQYF,TGTGCCAGCAGCAAGCGACTAGCGGGAGGCACAGATACGCAGTATTTT
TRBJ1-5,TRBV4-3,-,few,CASSQDAPSSPGQPQHF,TGCGCCAGCAGCCAAGATGCCCCGTCTTCCCCGGGCCAGCCCCAGCATTTT
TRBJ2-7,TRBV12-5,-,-,CASGLMASGEQYF,TGTGCTAGTGGTTTGATGGCCTCTGGGGAGCAGTACTTC
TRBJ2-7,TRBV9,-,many,CASSHLDGITYEQYF,TGTGCCAGCAGCCATTTGGACGGCATAACCTACGAGCAGTACTTC
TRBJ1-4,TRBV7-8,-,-,CASSQAGPTEKLFF,TGTGCCAGCAGCCAAGCAGGGCCTACCGAAAAACTGTTTTTT
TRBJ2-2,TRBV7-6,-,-,CASSSRPANTGELFF,TGTGCCAGCAGCTCCCGACCCGCGAACACCGGGGAGCTGTTTTTT
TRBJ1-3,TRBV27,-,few,CASKPSGGLSGNTIYF,TGTGCCAGCAAACCTAGTGGGGGGTTATCTGGAAACACCATATATTTT
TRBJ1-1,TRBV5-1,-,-,CASSRQGEEAFF,TGCGCCAGCAGCCGCCAGGGAGAGGAAGCTTTCTTT
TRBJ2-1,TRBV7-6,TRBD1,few,CASSQGQGADEQFF,TGTGCCAGCAGCCAGGGACAGGGGGCCGATGAGCAGTTCTTC
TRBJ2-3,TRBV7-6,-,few,CASRGAGGTDTQYF,TGTGCCAGCCGAGGGGCAGGAGGCACAGATACGCAGTATTTT
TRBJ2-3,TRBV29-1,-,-,CSVRMGDTQYF,TGCAGCGTTCGAATGGGGGATACGCAGTATTTT
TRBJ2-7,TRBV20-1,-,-,CSARVVDYEQYF,TGCAGTGCTAGAGTTGTAGACTACGAGCAGTACTTC
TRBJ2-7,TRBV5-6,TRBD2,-,CASSSLGLAGRYEQYF,TGTGCCAGCAGCTCGCTAGGACTAGCGGGCAGATACGAGCAGTACTTC
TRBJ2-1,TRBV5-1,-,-,CASSPLWGGLPNEQFF,TGCGCCAGCAGCCCTCTCTGGGGGGGGCTACCCAATGAGCAGTTCTTC
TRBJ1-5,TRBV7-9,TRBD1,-,CASSLGTVSQPQHF,TGTGCCAGCAGCCTAGGGACAGTAAGTCAGCCCCAGCATTTT
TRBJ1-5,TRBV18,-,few,CASSPTDTLISNQPQHF,TGTGCCAGCTCACCTACGGACACCCTAATTAGCAATCAGCCCCAGCATTTT
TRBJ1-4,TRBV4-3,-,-,CASSQETVGGPIATNEKLFF,TGCGCCAGCAGCCAAGAAACAGTGGGGGGGCCCATTGCAACTAATGAAAAACTGTTTTTT
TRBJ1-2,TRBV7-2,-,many,CASSLTGLGYTF,TGTGCCAGCAGCTTAACTGGGCTTGGCTACACCTTC
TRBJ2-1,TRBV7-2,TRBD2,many,CASSYRGTSRGNEQFF,TGTGCCAGCAGCTACCGCGGGACTAGCAGGGGTAATGAGCAGTTCTTC
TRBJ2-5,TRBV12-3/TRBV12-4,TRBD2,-,CASSPPPGLAGETQYF,TGTGCCAGCAGTCCCCCTCCGGGACTAGCAGGAGAGACCCAGTACTTC
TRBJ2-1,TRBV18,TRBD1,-,CASSSGPGQGNNEQFF,TGTGCCAGCTCATCGGGCCCGGGACAGGGTAACAATGAGCAGTTCTTC